This T cell receptor (beta chain) is drawn from a study of blood T cell repertoires in COVID-19. In the study overall: The samples span acute and convalescent COVID-19 from the United States, Italy and Spain. Sources were T cells, B-cell-depleted T cells, or PBMCs; the material itself was cDNA or gDNA.

In the original processing: The authors estimated nucleated cell counts from reference gene primer amplification. Produced via immunoSEQ multiplex PCR; TCRdb's table is partial and in-frame only. V, J and clone size were drawn from that table, and D and trimming were deduced from the DNA. The sample lists under 300,000 clones, approximately 89% occurring once. This clone occurred a few times. Sequenced: PBMCs or T cells enriched from blood (not recorded which). The clonotype originates from a middle-aged woman with acute COVID-19.

The CDR3 DNA follows: TGCGCCAGCAAACTCAATCAGCCCCAGCATTTT. Translated: CASKLNQPQHF. The rearrangement links TRBV5-1 to TRBJ1-5; no clear D. CDR1 is SGHRS and CDR2 is YFSETQ in the germline V gene. V gave up 6 bases and J gave up 3 bases, with 4 bases separating them. The CDR3 spans 11 residues.